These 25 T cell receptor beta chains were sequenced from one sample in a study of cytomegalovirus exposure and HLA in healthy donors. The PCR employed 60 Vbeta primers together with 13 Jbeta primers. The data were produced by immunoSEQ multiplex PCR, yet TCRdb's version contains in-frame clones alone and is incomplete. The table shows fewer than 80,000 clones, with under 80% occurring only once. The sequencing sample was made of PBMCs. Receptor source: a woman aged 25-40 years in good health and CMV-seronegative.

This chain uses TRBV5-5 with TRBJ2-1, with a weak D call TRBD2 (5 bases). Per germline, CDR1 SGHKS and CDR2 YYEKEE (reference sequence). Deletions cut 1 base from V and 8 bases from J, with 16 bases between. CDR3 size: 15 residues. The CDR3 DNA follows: TGTGCCAGCAGCTTGATTAGTCGGGGAGTCCATGAGCAGTTCTTC. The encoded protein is CASSLISRGVHEQFF.

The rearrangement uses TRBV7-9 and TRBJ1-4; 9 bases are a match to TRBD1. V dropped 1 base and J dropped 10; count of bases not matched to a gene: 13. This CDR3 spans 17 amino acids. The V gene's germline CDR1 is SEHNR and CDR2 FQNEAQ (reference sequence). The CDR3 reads CASSLGGTGTARVKLFF. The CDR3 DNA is TGTGCCAGCAGCTTAGGTGGGACAGGGACGGCCCGGGTAAAACTGTTTTTT.

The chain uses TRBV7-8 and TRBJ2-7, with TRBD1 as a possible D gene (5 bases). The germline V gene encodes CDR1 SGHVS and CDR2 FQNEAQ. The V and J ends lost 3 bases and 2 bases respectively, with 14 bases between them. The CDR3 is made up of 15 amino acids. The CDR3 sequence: CASSLGRAKTYEQYV. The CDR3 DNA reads TGTGCCAGCAGCTTGGGCAGGGCCAAAACCTACGAGCAGTACGTC.

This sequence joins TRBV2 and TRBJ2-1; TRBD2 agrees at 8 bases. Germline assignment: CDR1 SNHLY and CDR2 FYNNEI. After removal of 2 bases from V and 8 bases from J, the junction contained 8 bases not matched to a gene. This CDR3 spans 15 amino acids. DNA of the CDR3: TGTGCCAGCAGTGAACTAGCGGGTTACTGGGATGAGCAGTTCTTC. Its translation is CASSELAGYWDEQFF.

The CDR3 loop is CAWSGQFHYEQYF. CDR3 DNA sequence: TGTGCCTGGAGTGGACAGTTCCACTACGAGCAGTACTTC. The V and J genes are TRBV30 and TRBJ2-7, with a tentative D call TRBD1 (5 bases). Germline CDR1 and CDR2: GTSNPN and SVGIG (reference sequence). The V end lost 1 base, the J end lost 3 bases, and 10 bases lay between the germline ends. The CDR3 totals 13 residues. Based on the CDR3 plus reference TRBV30 and TRBJ2-7, the full variable domain is SQTIHQWPATLVQPVGSPLSLECTVEGTSNPNLYWYRQAAGRGLQLLFYSVGIGQISSEVPQNLSASRPQDRQFILSSKKLLLSDSGFYLCAWSGQFHYEQYFGPGTRLTVT.

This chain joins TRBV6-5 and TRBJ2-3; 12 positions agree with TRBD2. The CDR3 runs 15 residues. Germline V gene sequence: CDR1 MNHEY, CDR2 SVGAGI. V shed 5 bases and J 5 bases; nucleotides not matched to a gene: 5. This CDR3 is CASSQLAGGIDTQYF. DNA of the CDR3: TGTGCCAGCAGTCAACTAGCGGGAGGAATAGATACGCAGTATTTT.

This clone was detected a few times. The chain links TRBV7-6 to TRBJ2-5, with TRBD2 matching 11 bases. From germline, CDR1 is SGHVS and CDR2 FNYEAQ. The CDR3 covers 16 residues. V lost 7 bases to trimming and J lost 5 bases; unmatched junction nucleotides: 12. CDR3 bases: TGTGCCAGCACCCCCTTACTAGCGGGAGAGCGTGAGACCCAGTACTTC. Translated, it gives CASTPLLAGERETQYF.

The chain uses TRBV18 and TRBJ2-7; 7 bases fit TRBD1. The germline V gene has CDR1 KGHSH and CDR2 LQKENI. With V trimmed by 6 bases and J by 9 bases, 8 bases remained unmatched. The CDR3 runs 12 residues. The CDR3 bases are TGTGCCAGCTCGTCAGGGGGTTGGGGGCAGTACGTC. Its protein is CASSSGGWGQYV.

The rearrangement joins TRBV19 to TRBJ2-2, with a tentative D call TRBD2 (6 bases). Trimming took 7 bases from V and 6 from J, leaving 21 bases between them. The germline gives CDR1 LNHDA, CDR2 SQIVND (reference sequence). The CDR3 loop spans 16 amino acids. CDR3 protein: CASIGSGPPGPGELFF. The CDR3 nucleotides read TGTGCCAGTATCGGGAGCGGCCCGCCGGGGCCCGGGGAGCTGTTTTTT.

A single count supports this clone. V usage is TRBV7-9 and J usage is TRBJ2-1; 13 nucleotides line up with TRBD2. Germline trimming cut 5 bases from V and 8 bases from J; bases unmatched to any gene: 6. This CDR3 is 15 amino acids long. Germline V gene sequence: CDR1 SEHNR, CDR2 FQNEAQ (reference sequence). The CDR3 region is CASSPGLAGVDEQFF. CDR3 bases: TGTGCCAGCAGCCCCGGACTAGCGGGAGTAGATGAGCAGTTCTTC.

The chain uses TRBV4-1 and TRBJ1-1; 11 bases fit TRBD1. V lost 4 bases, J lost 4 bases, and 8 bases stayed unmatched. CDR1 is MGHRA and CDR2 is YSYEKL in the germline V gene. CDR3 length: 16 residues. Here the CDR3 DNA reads TGCGCCAGCAGCCTGGGGACAGGGGGAGGTGGCACTGAAGCTTTCTTT. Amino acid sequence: CASSLGTGGGGTEAFF.

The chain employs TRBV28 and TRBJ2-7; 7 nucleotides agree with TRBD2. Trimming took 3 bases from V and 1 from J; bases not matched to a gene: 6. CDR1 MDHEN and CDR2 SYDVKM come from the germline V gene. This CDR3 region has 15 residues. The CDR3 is CASSLAGASSYEQYF. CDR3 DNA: TGTGCCAGCAGTTTGGCGGGAGCAAGTTCCTACGAGCAGTACTTC. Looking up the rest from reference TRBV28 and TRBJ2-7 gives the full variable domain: DVKVTQSSRYLVKRTGEKVFLECVQDMDHENMFWYRQDPGLGLRLIYFSYDVKMKEKGDIPEGYSVSREKKERFSLILESASTNQTSMYLCASSLAGASSYEQYFGPGTRLTVT.

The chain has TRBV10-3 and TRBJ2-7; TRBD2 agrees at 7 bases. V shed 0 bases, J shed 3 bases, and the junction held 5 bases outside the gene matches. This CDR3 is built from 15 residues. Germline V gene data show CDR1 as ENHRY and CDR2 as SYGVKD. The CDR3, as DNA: TGTGCCATCAGTGAGTCGGGGGGGAGGGGCTACGAGCAGTACGTC. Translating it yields CAISESGGRGYEQYV.

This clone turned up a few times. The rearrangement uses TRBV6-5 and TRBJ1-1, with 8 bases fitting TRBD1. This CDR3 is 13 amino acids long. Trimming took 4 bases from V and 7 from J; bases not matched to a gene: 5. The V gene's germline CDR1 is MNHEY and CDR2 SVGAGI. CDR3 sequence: CASSWDRTREAFF. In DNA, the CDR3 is TGTGCCAGCAGTTGGGACAGGACCCGTGAAGCTTTCTTT.

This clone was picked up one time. CDR3 residues: CASSSDTRGYTF. The CDR3 DNA reads TGTGCCAGCAGCTCAGACACGCGTGGCTACACCTTC. This chain uses TRBV28 with TRBJ1-2; the D is unclear. Deletions cut 6 bases from V and 7 bases from J, with 12 bases between. The CDR3 spans 12 residues. Germline V gene data show CDR1 as MDHEN and CDR2 as SYDVKM.

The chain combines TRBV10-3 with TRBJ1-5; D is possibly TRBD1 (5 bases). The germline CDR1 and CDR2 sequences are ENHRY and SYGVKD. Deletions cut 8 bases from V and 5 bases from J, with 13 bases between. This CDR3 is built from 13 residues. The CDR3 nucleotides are TGTGCCATCGCGGGGGGTGATGATCAGCCCCAGCATTTT. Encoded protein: CAIAGGDDQPQHF.

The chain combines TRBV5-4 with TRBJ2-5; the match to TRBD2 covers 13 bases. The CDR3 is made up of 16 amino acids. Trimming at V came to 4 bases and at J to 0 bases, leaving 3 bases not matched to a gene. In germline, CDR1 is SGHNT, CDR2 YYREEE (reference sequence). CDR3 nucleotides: TGTGCCAGCAGCATGACTAGCGGGGGGTACCAAGAGACCCAGTACTTC. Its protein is CASSMTSGGYQETQYF.

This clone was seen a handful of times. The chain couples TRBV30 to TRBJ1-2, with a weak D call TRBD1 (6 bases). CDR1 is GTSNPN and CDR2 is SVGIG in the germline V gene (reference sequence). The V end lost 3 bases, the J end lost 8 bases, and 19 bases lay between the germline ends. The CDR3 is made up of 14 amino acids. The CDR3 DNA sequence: TGTGCCTGGAGCGGAGGGAGGGGGTCGAGGGGCTACACCTTC. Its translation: CAWSGGRGSRGYTF.

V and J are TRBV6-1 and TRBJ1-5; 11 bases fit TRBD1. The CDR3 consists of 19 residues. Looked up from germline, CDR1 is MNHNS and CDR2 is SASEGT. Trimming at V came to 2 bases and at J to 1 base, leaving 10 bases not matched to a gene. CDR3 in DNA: TGTGCCAGCAGTGAACGATCAGGACAGGGGGCTGGAAGCAATCAGCCCCAGCATTTT. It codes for CASSERSGQGAGSNQPQHF.

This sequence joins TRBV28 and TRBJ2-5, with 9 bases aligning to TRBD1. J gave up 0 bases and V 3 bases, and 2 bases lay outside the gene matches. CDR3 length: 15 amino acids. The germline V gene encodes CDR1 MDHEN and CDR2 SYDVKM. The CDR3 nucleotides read TGTGCCAGCAGTTTTAGGGACAGGGACCAAGAGACCCAGTACTTC. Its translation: CASSFRDRDQETQYF.

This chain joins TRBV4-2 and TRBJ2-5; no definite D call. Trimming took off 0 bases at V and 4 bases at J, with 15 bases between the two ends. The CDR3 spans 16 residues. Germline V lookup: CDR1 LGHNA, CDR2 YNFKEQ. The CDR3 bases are TGTGCCAGCAGCCAAGATGTCGGCAGGATGGTAGAGACCCAGTACTTC. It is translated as CASSQDVGRMVETQYF.

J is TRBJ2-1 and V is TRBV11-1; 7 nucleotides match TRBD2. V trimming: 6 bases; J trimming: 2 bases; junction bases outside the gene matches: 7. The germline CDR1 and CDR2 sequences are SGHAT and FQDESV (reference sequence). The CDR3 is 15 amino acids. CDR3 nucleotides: TGTGCCAGCAGGGACGCTAGCGGAACCTACAATGAGCAGTTCTTC. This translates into CASRDASGTYNEQFF.

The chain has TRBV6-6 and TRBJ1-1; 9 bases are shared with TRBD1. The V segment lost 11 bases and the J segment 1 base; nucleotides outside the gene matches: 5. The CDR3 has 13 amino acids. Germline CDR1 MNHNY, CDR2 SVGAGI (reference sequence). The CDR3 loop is CAGRTGANTEAFF. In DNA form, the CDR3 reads TGTGCCGGTCGGACAGGGGCGAACACTGAAGCTTTCTTT.

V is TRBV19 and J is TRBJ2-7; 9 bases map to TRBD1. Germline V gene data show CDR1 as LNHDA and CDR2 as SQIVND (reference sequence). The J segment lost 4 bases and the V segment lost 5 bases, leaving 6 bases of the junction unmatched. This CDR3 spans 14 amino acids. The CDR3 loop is CASSGGTGIYEQYF. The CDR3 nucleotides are TGTGCCAGTAGTGGCGGGACAGGGATTTACGAGCAGTACTTC.

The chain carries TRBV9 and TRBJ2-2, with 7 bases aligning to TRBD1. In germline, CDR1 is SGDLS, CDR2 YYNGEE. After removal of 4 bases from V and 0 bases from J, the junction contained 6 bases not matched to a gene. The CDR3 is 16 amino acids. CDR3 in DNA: TGTGCCAGCAGCAACAGGGGATTCGCGAACACCGGGGAGCTGTTTTTT. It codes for CASSNRGFANTGELFF. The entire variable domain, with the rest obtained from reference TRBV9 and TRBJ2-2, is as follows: DSGVTQTPKHLITATGQRVTLRCSPRSGDLSVYWYQQSLDQGLQFLIQYYNGEERAKGNILERFSAQQFPDLHSELNLSSLELGDSALYFCASSNRGFANTGELFFGEGSRLTVL.